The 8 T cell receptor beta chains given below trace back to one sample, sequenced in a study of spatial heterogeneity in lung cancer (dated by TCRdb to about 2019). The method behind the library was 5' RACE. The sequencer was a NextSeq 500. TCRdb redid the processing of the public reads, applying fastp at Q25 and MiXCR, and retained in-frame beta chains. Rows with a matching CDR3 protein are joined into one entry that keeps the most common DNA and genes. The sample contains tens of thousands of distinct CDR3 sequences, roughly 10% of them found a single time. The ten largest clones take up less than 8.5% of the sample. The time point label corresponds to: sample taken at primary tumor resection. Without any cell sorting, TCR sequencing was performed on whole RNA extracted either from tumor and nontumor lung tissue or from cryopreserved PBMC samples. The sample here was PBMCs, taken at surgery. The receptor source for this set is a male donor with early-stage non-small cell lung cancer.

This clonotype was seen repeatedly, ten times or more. Here the CDR3 DNA reads TGTGCCAGCAGCCACCGAAGGCCAGGGTCGGAGACCCAGTACTTC. This translates into CASSHRRPGSETQYF. J is TRBJ2-5 and V is TRBV3-1, with TRBD1 as a possible D gene (5 bases). The CDR3 contains 15 residues. Germline V gene data show CDR1 as LGHDT and CDR2 as YNNKEL (reference sequence). V was pared by 3 bases and J by 5 bases, with 16 bases between.

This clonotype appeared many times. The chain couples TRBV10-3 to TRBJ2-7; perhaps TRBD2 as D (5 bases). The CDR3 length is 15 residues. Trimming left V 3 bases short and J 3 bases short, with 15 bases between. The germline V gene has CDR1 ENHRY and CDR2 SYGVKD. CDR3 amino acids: CAISEQPLGLYEQYF. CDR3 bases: TGTGCCATCAGTGAACAGCCACTAGGGCTCTACGAGCAGTACTTC.

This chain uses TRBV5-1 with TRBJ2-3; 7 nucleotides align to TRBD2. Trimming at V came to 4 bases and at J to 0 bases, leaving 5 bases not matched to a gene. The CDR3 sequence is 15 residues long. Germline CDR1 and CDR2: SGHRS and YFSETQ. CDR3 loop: CASSMLADSTDTQYF. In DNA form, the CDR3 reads TGCGCCAGCAGCATGCTAGCGGATAGCACAGATACGCAGTATTTT.

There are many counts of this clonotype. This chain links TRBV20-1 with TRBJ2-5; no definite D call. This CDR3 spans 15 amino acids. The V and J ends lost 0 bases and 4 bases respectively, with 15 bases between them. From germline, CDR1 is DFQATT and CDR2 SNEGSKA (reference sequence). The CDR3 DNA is TGCAGTGCTAGAGATCCTATCCAAAAAGGAGAGACCCAGTACTTC. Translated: CSARDPIQKGETQYF.

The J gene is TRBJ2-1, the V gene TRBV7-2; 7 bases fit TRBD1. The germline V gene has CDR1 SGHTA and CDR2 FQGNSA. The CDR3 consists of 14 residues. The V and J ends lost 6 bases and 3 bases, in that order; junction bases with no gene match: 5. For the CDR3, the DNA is TGTGCCAGCAGTCCTGACAGGGACTACAATGAGCAGTTCTTC. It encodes CASSPDRDYNEQFF.

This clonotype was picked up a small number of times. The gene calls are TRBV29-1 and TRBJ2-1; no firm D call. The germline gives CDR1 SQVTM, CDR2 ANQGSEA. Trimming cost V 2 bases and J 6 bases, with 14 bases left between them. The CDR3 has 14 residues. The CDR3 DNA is TGCAGCGTTGAACCCTTCCCCGGCACCAATGAGCAGTTCTTC. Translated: CSVEPFPGTNEQFF.

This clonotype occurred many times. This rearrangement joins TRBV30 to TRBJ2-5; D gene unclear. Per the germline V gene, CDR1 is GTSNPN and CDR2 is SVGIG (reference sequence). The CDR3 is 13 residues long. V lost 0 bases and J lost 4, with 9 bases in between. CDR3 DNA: TGTGCCTGGAGTGTTCTGGCAGGAGAGACCCAGTACTTC. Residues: CAWSVLAGETQYF. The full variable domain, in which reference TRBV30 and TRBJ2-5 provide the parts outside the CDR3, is SQTIHQWPATLVQPVGSPLSLECTVEGTSNPNLYWYRQAAGRGLQLLFYSVGIGQISSEVPQNLSASRPQDRQFILSSKKLLLSDSGFYLCAWSVLAGETQYFGPGTRLLVL.

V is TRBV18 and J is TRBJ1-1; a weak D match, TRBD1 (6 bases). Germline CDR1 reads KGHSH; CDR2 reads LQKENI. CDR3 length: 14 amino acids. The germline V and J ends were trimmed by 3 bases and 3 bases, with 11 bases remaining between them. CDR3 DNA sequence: TGTGCCAGCTCACCGGCAGGGGTGGACACTGAAGCTTTCTTT. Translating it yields CASSPAGVDTEAFF.